This TCR beta chain was obtained from a study of cytomegalovirus exposure and HLA in healthy donors. Primers: 60 Vbeta forward and 13 Jbeta reverse. Generated by immunoSEQ multiplex PCR, the TCRdb table keeps only in-frame clones and is missing some. This repertoire includes around 200,000 clones. This CDR3 is 15 amino acids long. Germline values: CDR1 SGHKS, CDR2 YYEKEE (reference sequence). Trimming took off 3 bases at V and 8 bases at J, with 20 bases between the two ends. In the case of this clone: What it binds is not known.

Findings and limits, study-wide: An analysis done earlier found most TCR beta V segments productive about 87% or about 30% of the time.

The TCR originated in a girl aged 2-10 years in good health and CMV-seropositive. The rearrangement links TRBV5-5 to TRBJ1-2; tentative D call: TRBD1 (6 bases). The sample comprised PBMCs. Here the CDR3 DNA reads TGTGCCAGCAGCTCTTTAAGGGAACAGGGTTCAGGCTACACCTTC. As protein: CASSSLREQGSGYTF.